This TCR beta chain appears in the sequencing data of a study of CD4 T cells in relation to SARS-CoV-2 and coronaviruses. This clone showed up just a few times. Its specificity is not known. Germline V lookup: CDR1 LGHDT, CDR2 YNNKEL (reference sequence). V was cut by 1 base and J by 3 bases, with 13 bases left in between. The CDR3 runs to 15 residues. Clones were sequenced by immunoSEQ multiplex PCR, and TCRdb holds only the in-frame ones, with some missing. The sample lists 15,000 to 20,000 clones; about 76% were seen once. CD4+ T cells from unexposed donors were obtained before the COVID-19 pandemic (2011-2018). The cells were cultured for about ten days before CD4+ T cells were isolated. On days 3 and 7, cultures got half fresh IL-2 medium.

Material: CD4+ T cells from PBMCs, cultured in vitro. The receptor was derived from a human donor in good health. The chain employs TRBV3-1 (or the pseudogene TRBV3-2) and TRBJ2-7, with a weak D call TRBD2 (5 bases). In nucleotides, the CDR3 is TGTGCCAGCAGCCAAGTTCTAGCCGTAGGCTACGAGCAGTACTTC. Encoded protein: CASSQVLAVGYEQYF.